These T cell receptor beta chains were read from a single sample in a study of post-analysis software for immune sequencing data. TCRdb used MiXCR to reprocess the PCR reads, holding one entry per CDR3 protein. The data show about 160,000 distinct CDR3 sequences, around 34% seen once. The sequences come from blood, collected after autologous hematopoietic stem cell transplantation. These receptors came from a girl aged 10 to 17 with multiple sclerosis. Both conserved end residues are part of each CDR3. The D gene is left open where the match is weak. Expanded clones get a size class; other rows say once, few or many, or leave the size out.

j_call | cdr3_length | clone_size | v_call | d_call | cdr3_aa | cdr3_nt
TRBJ2-1 | 14 | NA | TRBV5-1 | TRBD2 | CASRGTSGRNEQFF | TGCGCCAGCAGGGGGACTAGCGGGAGGAATGAGCAGTTCTTC
TRBJ1-2 | 15 | NA | TRBV29-1 | TRBD1 | CSVEELQGALYGYTF | TGCAGCGTTGAAGAATTACAGGGGGCCCTCTATGGCTACACCTTC
TRBJ1-2 | 17 | NA | TRBV4-1 | NA | CASSQDFKGVRTYGYTF | TGCGCCAGCAGCCAAGACTTCAAAGGGGTACGGACCTATGGCTACACCTTC
TRBJ2-1 | 14 | few | TRBV7-6 | NA | CASSPRETRGEQFF | TGTGCCAGCAGCCCCAGGGAAACCCGGGGGGAGCAGTTCTTC
TRBJ2-7 | 14 | NA | TRBV5-5 | TRBD2 | CASRAGTGGYEQYF | TGTGCCAGCAGGGCCGGGACGGGGGGTTACGAGCAGTACTTC
TRBJ2-1 | 17 | few | TRBV20-1 | TRBD2 | CSARGLAGLSRFNEQFF | TGCAGTGCTAGAGGACTAGCGGGACTTTCACGGTTCAATGAGCAGTTCTTC
TRBJ2-1 | 14 | NA | TRBV5-1 | NA | CASSWNSGYNEQFF | TGCGCCAGCAGCTGGAATAGCGGTTACAATGAGCAGTTCTTC
TRBJ2-3 | 14 | NA | TRBV18 | NA | CASVERTLTDTQYF | TGTGCCAGCGTCGAAAGGACTCTCACAGATACGCAGTATTTT
TRBJ2-3 | 14 | few | TRBV20-1 | TRBD2 | CSGGAGGSTDTQYF | TGCAGTGGGGGGGCGGGGGGATCCACAGATACGCAGTATTTT
TRBJ2-1 | 14 | NA | TRBV20-1 | NA | CGADSQGTMNEQFF | TGCGGTGCTGATTCCCAGGGGACTATGAATGAGCAGTTCTTC
TRBJ2-1 | 12 | NA | TRBV12-3/TRBV12-4 | NA | CASSLSPGEQFF | TGTGCCAGCAGTTTAAGCCCAGGTGAGCAGTTCTTC
TRBJ2-7 | 14 | NA | TRBV4-3 | TRBD1 | CASSPGQGRHEQYF | TGCGCCAGCAGCCCGGGACAGGGTAGGCACGAGCAGTACTTC
TRBJ1-1 | 11 | few | TRBV19 | NA | CASSVGAEAFF | TGTGCCAGTAGTGTGGGCGCTGAAGCTTTCTTT
TRBJ2-7 | 13 | NA | TRBV28 | TRBD1 | CASRPWTGDEQYF | TGTGCCAGCAGGCCCTGGACAGGGGACGAGCAGTACTTC
TRBJ2-1 | 13 | many | TRBV20-1 | NA | CSARTANNNEQFF | TGCAGTGCCCGGACAGCCAATAACAATGAGCAGTTCTTC
TRBJ2-3 | 19 | NA | TRBV20-1 | TRBD2 | CSARVGLAGHRLCTDTQYF | TGCAGTGCTAGAGTGGGACTAGCGGGACACCGTTTATGCACAGATACGCAGTATTTT
TRBJ2-1 | 17 | few | TRBV15 | TRBD2 | CATSSLGGGPESNEQFF | TGTGCCACCTCGTCTTTGGGGGGAGGGCCTGAATCCAATGAGCAGTTCTTC
TRBJ1-2 | 16 | NA | TRBV27 | NA | CASSPNSAGGNYGYTF | TGTGCCAGCAGTCCGAACTCCGCCGGGGGGAACTATGGCTACACCTTC
TRBJ2-1 | 13 | NA | TRBV12-3/TRBV12-4 | TRBD2 | CARSPIAGIVQFF | TGTGCCAGAAGTCCTATAGCGGGAATAGTGCAGTTCTTC
TRBJ2-1 | 15 | many | TRBV25-1 | NA | CASSHTGSSYNEQFF | TGTGCCAGCAGTCATACAGGGAGCTCCTACAATGAGCAGTTCTTC
TRBJ2-7 | 17 | NA | TRBV7-2 | NA | CASSLGSIGTLYYEQYF | TGTGCCAGCAGCTTAGGGAGTATCGGGACTCTCTACTACGAGCAGTACTTC
TRBJ2-7 | 16 | once | TRBV3-1 | TRBD2 | CASSQDTASGINEQYF | TGTGCCAGCAGCCAAGATACGGCTAGCGGGATCAACGAGCAGTACTTC
TRBJ2-7 | 11 | few | TRBV27 | NA | CASSLGATQYF | TGTGCCAGCAGTTTAGGCGCAACTCAGTACTTC
TRBJ2-1 | 13 | few | TRBV24-1 | NA | CATRIGTGDEQFF | TGTGCCACCCGGATCGGGACCGGGGATGAGCAGTTCTTC